Shown below are 28 T cell receptor beta chains from a single sample sequenced in a study of tumor-infiltrating lymphocytes in primary liver carcinoma. Without any cell sorting, about 19-32 mg of bulk tissue yielded co-extracted RNA and DNA. Using a constant-region primer together with ProtoScript II reverse transcriptase, TCR beta cDNA was made from roughly 540 ng of total RNA. A slightly modified ARM-PCR protocol with three nested multiplex PCR rounds produced these TCR beta libraries. In the first two PCR rounds, TRBV1-TRBV30 forward primers were paired with a C-beta reverse primer, and each round lasted roughly 9 cycles. One entry per CDR3 protein, called by TCRdb with MiXCR from the multiplex PCR reads. The table lists some 64,000 distinct CDR3 sequences, 71% of them singletons. The specimen sequenced was liver tumor tissue from sampling region 4. The subset here: tumor region T4, right-lateral pole. These TCRs come from a man aged 40-49 years with primary liver carcinoma and hepatitis B virus infection.

Note on this clonotype: Just one base apart from a much larger clone, this may be a read error. The chain combines TRBV24-1 with TRBJ2-7; TRBD2 might be the D (5 bases). CDR1 KGHDR and CDR2 SFDVKD come from the germline V gene. This CDR3 has 16 amino acids. CDR3 amino acids: CATSDSGSGHSYELYF. CDR3 DNA: TGTGCCACCAGTGATTCGGGGTCCGGTCACTCCTACGAGCTGTACTTC.

A word on this clonotype: A clone one base away is much larger, so this may be a read error. The J gene is TRBJ2-7, the V gene TRBV4-3, with D perhaps matching TRBD1 (6 bases). This CDR3 comprises 15 residues. Germline CDR1 reads LGHNA; CDR2 reads YSLEER. The CDR3 nucleotides read TGCGCCAGTAGCCAAGATACGGGGACATTAGACGCGGAGTACTTC. This encodes CASSQDTGTLDAEYF.

The chain has TRBV11-1 and TRBJ2-5; D assignment may be TRBD1 or TRBD2 (5 bases each). V was trimmed by 9 bases and J by 7 bases, leaving 21 bases between them. There are 14 residues in the CDR3. Germline-derived CDR1 and CDR2 are SGHAT and FQDESV (reference sequence). The CDR3 coding sequence is TGTGCCAGTAGTGTACAGGTGGAGGTGGGGACCCAGTACTTC. This sequence encodes CASSVQVEVGTQYF. Complete variable domain (other parts from reference TRBV11-1 and TRBJ2-5): EAEVAQSPRYKITEKSQAVAFWCDPISGHATLYWYRQILGQGPELLVQFQDESVVDDSQLPKDRFSAERLKGVDSTLKIQPAELGDSAMYLCASSVQVEVGTQYFGPGTRLLVL.

As regards this clonotype: A single base separates this from a much larger clone, so it may be a read error. This chain joins TRBV5-5 and TRBJ2-5, with D uncertain. The germline gives CDR1 SGHKS, CDR2 YYEKEE (reference sequence). The CDR3 covers 13 residues. The ends were cut back, 4 bases at V and 4 bases at J, with 11 bases in the middle. The CDR3 is CASSLSLPETQYF. The CDR3 DNA reads as TGTGCCAGCAGCCTTTCCCTCCCAGAGACCCAGTACTTC.

As for this clonotype: This may be a read error: a much more frequent sequence differs by one nucleotide. This chain joins TRBV10-3 and TRBJ2-1; 9 bases are a match to TRBD2. Germline V gene sequence: CDR1 ENHRY, CDR2 SYGVKD. This CDR3 is 17 amino acids long. V lost 10 bases, J lost 4 bases, and 17 bases stayed unmatched. Here the CDR3 reads CATISGPQREDYNEQFF. As DNA, the CDR3 is TGTGCCACCATCTCCGGCCCCCAGCGGGAGGATTACAATGAGCAGTTCTTC.

Points on this clonotype: At one boundary the junction diverges from the germline segment, which might be a read error. The chain joins TRBV6-1 to TRBJ2-5; D call uncertain. CDR1 MNHNS and CDR2 SASEGT come from the germline V gene. The CDR3 has 15 amino acids. The DNA of the CDR3 is TGTACCAGCACCCCCCCTTGGGTGAGTCAGGAGACCCAGTACTTC. Translating it yields CTSTPPWVSQETQYF.

As to this clonotype: The CDR3 ends on some other residue instead of the conserved phenylalanine or tryptophan, so this is likely a read error. This rearrangement joins TRBV6-5 to TRBJ2-1, with TRBD2 matching 9 bases. V lost 5 bases and J lost 13; bases outside the gene matches: 12. Germline V gene sequence: CDR1 MNHEY, CDR2 SVGAGI. The length of the CDR3 is 14 residues. CDR3 DNA: TGTGCCAGCAGTCCCGGGACTAGCAGGGGTGAACAGTTCGTC. Its protein is CASSPGTSRGEQFV.

A word on this clonotype: The junction does not match germline at one end; this may be a read error. The chain joins TRBV12-3 or TRBV12-4 to TRBJ2-5; 7 bases align to TRBD2. This CDR3 has 11 residues. The CDR3 reads CASSSGTSVFF. The DNA for the CDR3 is TGTGCCAGCAGTTCGGGAACTAGCGTCTTCTTC.

With regard to this clonotype: A read error may account for a junction end that differs from germline. V gene TRBV6-5 combines with J gene TRBJ2-7, with a tentative D call TRBD1 (5 bases). Germline values: CDR1 MNHEY, CDR2 SVGAGI. This CDR3 comprises 13 residues. The CDR3 loop is CANSVSQVAKQYF. CDR3 in DNA: TGTGCCAACAGTGTTTCACAGGTGGCAAAGCAGTACTTC.

The chain recombines TRBV6-2 or TRBV6-3 with TRBJ1-5; D is unresolved. The ends were cut back, 7 bases at V and 3 bases at J, with 22 bases in the middle. Germline values: CDR1 MNHEY, CDR2 SVGEGT. The CDR3 runs 17 residues. This chain's CDR3 is CASTPTEAAYNNQPQHF. In DNA, the CDR3 is TGTGCCAGCACCCCTACAGAGGCGGCATATAACAATCAGCCCCAGCATTTT.

To note about this clonotype: A clone one base away is much larger, so this may be a read error. This rearrangement joins TRBV6-2 or TRBV6-3 to TRBJ1-1, with D possibly being TRBD1 (6 bases). Germline CDR1 and CDR2: MNHEY and SVGEGT. CDR3 length: 14 residues. Trimming stripped 9 bases from V and 3 bases from J, with 17 bases between. CDR3 DNA sequence: TGTGCCAGTCGGCGAGGGGGGATGGACACTGAAGCTTTCTTT. Protein sequence: CASRRGGMDTEAFF.

The V gene is TRBV7-9, the J gene TRBJ2-1; TRBD2 matches 12 bases. Germline V lookup: CDR1 SEHNR, CDR2 FQNEAQ (reference sequence). The CDR3 runs to 16 residues. With V trimmed by 5 bases and J by 8 bases, 10 bases remained unmatched. The chain's CDR3 is CASSNPLAGGRDEQFF. The DNA for the CDR3 is TGTGCCAGCAGCAACCCACTAGCGGGAGGTCGCGATGAGCAGTTCTTC.

Concerning this clonotype itself: Compared with germline, one end of the junction differs, possibly owing to a read error. The CDR3 coding sequence is TGTGCCACCAGCTCCCGGACAGGGGGGGACGAGATGTACTTC. It yields the protein CATSSRTGGDEMYF. J is TRBJ2-7 and V is TRBV11-2; 10 bases line up with TRBD1. CDR1 is SGHAT, CDR2 FQNNGV, per germline. The CDR3 sequence is 14 residues long.

Remarks on this clonotype: This may be a read error, as it is one base from a much larger clone. The chain uses TRBV11-2 and TRBJ2-6; D gene unclear. CDR1 and CDR2 from the germline V gene are SGHAT and FQNNGV. CDR3 length: 15 amino acids. The CDR3 loop is CDTMRPRSGANVLTF. DNA for the CDR3: TGTGACACCATGCGGCCGCGCTCTGGGGCCAACGTCCTGACTTTC.

The chain employs TRBV9 and TRBJ2-2, with 9 bases aligning to TRBD1. This CDR3 spans 18 amino acids. Germline lookup yields CDR1 SGDLS and CDR2 YYNGEE. The trim removed 4 bases at V and 3 bases at J, leaving 13 bases unmatched. CDR3 in amino acids: CASSPWDRADQYTGELFF. For the CDR3, the DNA is TGTGCCAGCAGCCCCTGGGACAGGGCCGATCAGTACACCGGGGAGCTGTTTTTT.

This clonotype has a count of ten or more. The rearrangement joins TRBV7-8 to TRBJ2-5, with TRBD2 matching over 9 bases. The V gene's germline CDR1 is SGHVS and CDR2 FQNEAQ. The CDR3 extends over 15 amino acids. Trimming cost V 5 bases and J 2 bases; bases outside gene matches: 6. The CDR3 spells CASSPRLAAQETQYF. CDR3 in DNA: TGTGCCAGCAGCCCCCGACTAGCGGCACAAGAGACCCAGTACTTC.

The V and J genes are TRBV6-2 or TRBV6-3 and TRBJ2-2, with D possibly TRBD2 on 7 matching bases. The CDR3 loop spans 16 amino acids. Germline values: CDR1 MNHEY, CDR2 SVGEGT. Between the trimmed V and J ends, which lost 7 bases and 6 bases, there was a span of 21 bases. In nucleotides, the CDR3 is TGTGCCAGCACTACCCCCAGGGGCGGGAGCCCCGGGGAGCTGTTTTTT. It encodes CASTTPRGGSPGELFF.

A note on this clonotype: Mismatch with germline at one junction end may stem from a read error. The chain recombines TRBV4-3 with TRBJ2-1; 9 bases are shared with TRBD2. The CDR3 is 16 residues long. Looked up from germline, CDR1 is LGHNA and CDR2 is YSLEER. CDR3 DNA: TGCGCCAGCAGTCCTGCTGGACTAGCGCTGAACAATGGGCAGTTCTTC. It encodes CASSPAGLALNNGQFF.

On this clonotype: A read error is possible here, since a much larger clone lies one base away. The V gene is TRBV5-5, the J gene TRBJ2-1; D is tentatively TRBD1 or TRBD2 (5 bases each). Germline CDR1 is SGHKS and CDR2 is YYEKEE (reference sequence). CDR3 length: 15 residues. The CDR3: CASSLDGGTYNGQFF. CDR3 sequence (DNA): TGTGCCAGCAGCTTGGATGGGGGAACCTACAATGGGCAGTTCTTC.

As for this clonotype: A read error may produce the germline difference seen at one junction end. The gene calls are TRBV11-2 and TRBJ2-7; maybe TRBD2 (5 bases). Germline V gene data show CDR1 as SGHAT and CDR2 as FQNNGV. This CDR3 has 14 residues. The CDR3 protein is CANSSNGNSYEQYF. In DNA, the CDR3 is TGTGCCAACAGCTCTAACGGGAACTCCTACGAGCAGTACTTC.

This clonotype was picked up many times. The CDR3 DNA sequence: TGTGCCAGCAGCCAAAAACAGGGGATGAACACTGAAGCTTTCTTT. Residues: CASSQKQGMNTEAFF. The rearrangement links TRBV4-2 to TRBJ1-1; 7 bases agree with TRBD1. Germline V gene sequence: CDR1 LGHNA, CDR2 YNFKEQ. Trimming at V came to 2 bases and at J to 0 bases, leaving 3 bases not matched to a gene. The CDR3 has 15 amino acids.

V usage is TRBV12-3 or TRBV12-4 and J usage is TRBJ2-1, with D perhaps matching TRBD2 (5 bases). The CDR3 spans 13 residues. Trimming took 9 bases from V and 3 from J, leaving 12 bases between them. This CDR3 reads CASEAVGYNEQFF. The CDR3 coding sequence is TGTGCCAGTGAAGCGGTAGGCTACAATGAGCAGTTCTTC.

A note on this clonotype: A read error may produce the germline difference seen at one junction end. The rearrangement uses TRBV14 and TRBJ1-2, with TRBD1 as a possible D gene (5 bases). The CDR3 is made up of 13 amino acids. Per the germline V gene, CDR1 is SGHDN and CDR2 is FVKESK. CDR3 loop: CAGSHAQGSGYTF. The CDR3 region has the DNA TGTGCCGGCAGCCATGCCCAGGGATCTGGCTACACCTTC.

In regard to this clonotype: A junction end diverges from the germline sequence, so it may reflect a read error. This chain links TRBV29-1 with TRBJ2-6; D might be TRBD1 (5 bases). CDR3 length equals 13 residues. CDR1 and CDR2 from the germline V gene are SQVTM and ANQGSEA. Here the CDR3 reads CSVAGSVANVLTF. The CDR3 DNA follows: TGCAGCGTTGCAGGGTCTGTGGCCAACGTCCTGACTTTC.

The CDR3 loop is CSVEGGTETNTIYF. As DNA, the CDR3 is TGCAGCGTTGAGGGGGGGACAGAGACGAACACCATATATTTT. The chain has TRBV29-1 and TRBJ1-3; 7 bases line up with TRBD1. This CDR3 spans 14 amino acids. From germline, CDR1 is SQVTM and CDR2 ANQGSEA. The V segment lost 3 bases and the J segment 7 bases; nucleotides outside the gene matches: 9.

About this clonotype itself: A junction boundary mismatches the germline segment, possibly from a read error. This chain uses TRBV6-6 with TRBJ1-5; unclear D gene. The germline V gene has CDR1 MNHNY and CDR2 SVGAGI (reference sequence). This CDR3 contains 14 residues. The CDR3 protein is CATREFGSIQSQHF. In DNA, the CDR3 is TGTGCCACAAGGGAGTTTGGTAGCATTCAGTCCCAGCATTTT.

To note about this clonotype: This may stem from a read error, because a much larger clone lies one nucleotide away. The chain uses TRBV6-1 and TRBJ2-5; D is perhaps TRBD2 (5 bases). The length of the CDR3 is 14 residues. Per germline, CDR1 MNHNS and CDR2 SASEGT. The CDR3 region has the DNA TGTGCCAGCAGAGAAGGAGGTAGCCGAGAGACCCAGTACTTC. This codes for CASREGGSRETQYF.

At least ten counts were recorded for this clonotype. One junction end disagrees with the germline gene, perhaps due to a read error. This chain uses TRBV5-1 with TRBJ2-5, with 8 nucleotides matching TRBD2. This CDR3 comprises 15 residues. Germline V CDR1 and CDR2: SGHRS, YFSETQ. The CDR3 region is CAGSLSGSAEETQYF. CDR3 in DNA: TGCGCCGGCAGCTTAAGCGGGAGCGCGGAAGAGACCCAGTACTTC.